Below, one T cell receptor (beta chain) is given with its context. The sample holds many counts of this clonotype. Its binding antigen is unknown. Per-base quality was not reported, and no clone a single base away is much larger than it. These data belong to a study of T cells of healthy individuals (dated by TCRdb to the late 2010s). Libraries were made using 5' RACE. The data were produced on an Illumina MiSeq. In TCRdb, the public reads were trimmed at Q25 with fastp and aligned with MiXCR, with productive beta chains retained. Every entry covers one CDR3 protein and lists the most common genes and DNA from its rows. A total of 85,000 to 100,000 distinct CDR3 sequences appear in this sample, approximately 15% of them only once. The ten largest account for over 5% of the sample. The CDR3 contains 13 residues, cysteine and phenylalanine counted. The retained sequence is limited to the CDR3, 39 bases, with the frame set at the first base. Per the germline V gene, MRHNA is the CDR1 and SNTAGT is the CDR2. V lost 2 bases and J lost 6 bases, and the count of bases not matched to a germline gene is 0.

Rearrangement joined TRBV6-4 to TRBJ2-1, with 8 bases matching TRBD2. This receptor was obtained from a human donor in good health. Here the CDR3 is given as CASSDGTSNEQFF. The nucleotide sequence is TGTGCCAGCAGTGACGGGACTAGCAATGAGCAGTTCTTC.